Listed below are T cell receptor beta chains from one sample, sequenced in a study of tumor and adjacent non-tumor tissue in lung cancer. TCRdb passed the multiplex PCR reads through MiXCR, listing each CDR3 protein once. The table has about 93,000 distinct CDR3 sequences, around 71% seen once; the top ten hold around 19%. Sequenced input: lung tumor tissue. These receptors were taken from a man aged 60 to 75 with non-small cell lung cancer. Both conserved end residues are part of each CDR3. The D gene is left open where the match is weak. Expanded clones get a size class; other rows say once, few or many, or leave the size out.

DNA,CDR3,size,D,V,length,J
TGTGCCAGCAGTTCTTCTGGTTCACCCCTCCACTTT,CASSSSGSPLHF,many,-,TRBV6-5,12,TRBJ1-6
TGTGCCTGGATTAGCGGGAGATACGAGCAGTACTTC,CAWISGRYEQYF,-,TRBD2,TRBV30,12,TRBJ2-7
TGTGCCAGCAGCTTAGGAGGGTCGGTCCGGGAGACCCAATACTTC,CASSLGGSVRETQYF,few,-,TRBV11-2,15,TRBJ2-5
TGTGCCAGCACCAAGTCCTCAAAACTGTTTTTT,CASTKSSKLFF,few,-,TRBV12-3/TRBV12-4,11,TRBJ1-4
TGCAGTGGACAGGGGCCCCACAATGGGCAGTTCTTC,CSGQGPHNGQFF,-,TRBD1,TRBV29-1,12,TRBJ2-1
TGTGCCAGCAGCCAAGGACAGGGGCGGACATATGACTACAACTTC,CASSQGQGRTYDYNF,-,TRBD1,TRBV5-6,15,TRBJ1-2
TGCAGCGCCGAAATAGAGGTTGGGGGCACTGATACGCAGTATTTT,CSAEIEVGGTDTQYF,-,-,TRBV29-1,15,TRBJ2-3
TGTGCCAGCGGGCGGGGGGTAAATGAGCAGTTCTTC,CASGRGVNEQFF,medium-sized,TRBD2,TRBV4-2,12,TRBJ2-1
TGCAGCGTTCGGACAGGGCACCAAGAGACCCAGAACTTC,CSVRTGHQETQNF,once,TRBD1,TRBV29-1,13,TRBJ2-5
TGTGCCAGCAGCTTAGCGGCTGGCCGGGGGGCCCAGTACTTC,CASSLAAGRGAQYF,medium-sized,TRBD2,TRBV7-9,14,TRBJ2-5